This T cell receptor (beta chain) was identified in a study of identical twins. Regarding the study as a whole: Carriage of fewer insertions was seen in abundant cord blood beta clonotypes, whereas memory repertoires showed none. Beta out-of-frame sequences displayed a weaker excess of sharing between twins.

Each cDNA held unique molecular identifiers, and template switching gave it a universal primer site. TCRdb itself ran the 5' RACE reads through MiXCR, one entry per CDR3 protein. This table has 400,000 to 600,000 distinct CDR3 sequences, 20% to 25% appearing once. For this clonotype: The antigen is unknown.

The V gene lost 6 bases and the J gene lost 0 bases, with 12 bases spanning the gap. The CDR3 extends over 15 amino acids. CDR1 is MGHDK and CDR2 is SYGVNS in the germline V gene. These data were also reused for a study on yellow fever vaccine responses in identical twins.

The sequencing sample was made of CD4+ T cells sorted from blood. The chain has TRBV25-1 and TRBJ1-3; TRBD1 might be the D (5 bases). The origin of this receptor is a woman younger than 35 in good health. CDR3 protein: CASRTDGGSGNTIYF. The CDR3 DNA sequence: TGTGCCAGCAGGACCGACGGGGGCTCTGGAAACACCATATATTTT. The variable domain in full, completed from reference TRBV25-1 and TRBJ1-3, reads EADIYQTPRYLVIGTGKKITLECSQTMGHDKMYWYQQDPGMELHLIHYSYGVNSTEKGDLSSESTVSRIRTEHFPLTLESARPSHTSQYLCASRTDGGSGNTIYFGEGSWLTVV.